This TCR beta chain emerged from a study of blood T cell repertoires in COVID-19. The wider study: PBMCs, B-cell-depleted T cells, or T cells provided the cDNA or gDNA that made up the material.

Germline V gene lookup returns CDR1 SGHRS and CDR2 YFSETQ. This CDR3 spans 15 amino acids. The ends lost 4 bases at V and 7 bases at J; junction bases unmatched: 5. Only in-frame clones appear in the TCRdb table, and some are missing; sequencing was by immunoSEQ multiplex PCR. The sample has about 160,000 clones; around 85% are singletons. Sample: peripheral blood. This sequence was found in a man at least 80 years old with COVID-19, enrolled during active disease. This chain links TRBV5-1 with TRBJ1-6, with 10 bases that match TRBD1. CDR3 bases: TGCGCCAGCAGCAGAGGGACAGGGGAAAATTCACCCCTCCACTTT. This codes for CASSRGTGENSPLHF. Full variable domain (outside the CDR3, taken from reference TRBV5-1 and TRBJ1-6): KAGVTQTPRYLIKTRGQQVTLSCSPISGHRSVSWYQQTPGQGLQFLFEYFSETQRNKGNFPGRFSGRQFSNSRSEMNVSTLELGDSALYLCASSRGTGENSPLHFGNGTRLTVT.